Listed below are T cell receptor beta chains from one sample, sequenced in a study of blood T cells in healthy people across ages. TCRdb redid the calling of the 5' RACE reads with MiXCR, one entry per CDR3 protein. The sample holds roughly 1.9 million distinct CDR3 sequences, approximately 39% seen once. Sequencing was performed on blood. The receptor set was obtained from a human donor in good health. CDR3s include the opening cysteine and the closing phenylalanine or tryptophan. The D gene is left open where the match is weak. Expanded clones get a size class; other rows say once, few or many, or leave the size out.

D | J | V | size | CDR3 | DNA
TRBD2 | TRBJ2-3 | TRBV12-3/TRBV12-4 | NA | CASSLGAGGRLTDTQYF | TGTGCCAGCAGCCTCGGGGCGGGGGGGAGACTCACAGATACGCAGTATTTT
TRBD2 | TRBJ2-5 | TRBV7-2 | NA | CASSLVAGTSRQTQYF | TGTGCCAGCAGCTTAGTCGCCGGGACTAGTCGTCAGACCCAGTACTTC
TRBD1 | TRBJ2-7 | TRBV4-1 | few | CASSQRTGGYEQYF | TGCGCCAGCAGCCAAAGGACAGGGGGGTACGAGCAGTACTTC
NA | TRBJ2-3 | TRBV29-1 | few | CSVVEGDFTDTQYF | TGCAGCGTTGTCGAGGGGGACTTCACAGATACGCAGTATTTT
NA | TRBJ2-1 | TRBV28 | NA | CASSLNVLGSGLISSYNEQFF | TGTGCCAGCAGTCTTAATGTTTTGGGTTCGGGATTGATTAGCTCCTACAATGAGCAGTTCTTC
NA | TRBJ1-5 | TRBV6-5 | few | CQSQPQHF | TGTCAAAGCCAGCCCCAGCATTTT
NA | TRBJ2-5 | TRBV7-2 | NA | CVSSWSLQETQYF | TGTGTCAGCAGCTGGTCCCTCCAAGAGACCCAGTACTTC
TRBD2 | TRBJ2-3 | TRBV5-5 | NA | CASSLTSGGPEADTQYF | TGTGCCAGCAGCTTGACTAGCGGGGGCCCAGAAGCAGATACGCAGTATTTT
TRBD2 | TRBJ2-1 | TRBV20-1 | NA | CSAGATSVDNEQFF | TGCAGTGCTGGGGCGACTAGCGTAGACAATGAGCAGTTCTTC
TRBD1 | TRBJ1-1 | TRBV12-5 | once | CASGLAGQQNAEAFF | TGTGCTAGTGGTTTGGCGGGACAGCAGAACGCTGAAGCTTTCTTT
TRBD1 | TRBJ2-2 | TRBV7-7 | once | CASSRDRAVTGELFF | TGTGCTAGCAGCCGGGACAGGGCAGTCACCGGGGAGCTGTTTTTT
TRBD1 | TRBJ2-5 | TRBV11-1 | once | CASSSRDRVNEQYF | TGTGCCAGCAGCTCCAGGGACAGGGTAAATGAGCAGTACTTC
NA | TRBJ1-2 | TRBV3-1 | few | CASSQEGGGFNYGYTF | TGTGCCAGCAGCCAAGAAGGAGGGGGGTTTAACTATGGCTACACCTTC
NA | TRBJ2-1 | TRBV4-3 | few | CASSPRAQGRGNEQFF | TGCGCCAGCAGCCCCAGGGCCCAGGGTCGGGGCAATGAGCAGTTCTTC
NA | TRBJ1-2 | TRBV7-9 | NA | CASSFTGFPIPTF | TGTGCCAGCAGCTTTACAGGGTTCCCGATACCCACCTTC
NA | TRBJ2-5 | TRBV29-1 | many | CSVRPELGQETQYF | TGCAGCGTTCGTCCAGAATTGGGACAAGAGACCCAGTACTTC
NA | TRBJ2-1 | TRBV11-2 | NA | CASTTLKESHNEQFF | TGTGCCAGCACCACCCTAAAGGAGTCCCACAATGAGCAGTTCTTC
TRBD1 | TRBJ2-7 | TRBV7-2 | NA | CASSSDRDLWEQYF | TGTGCCAGCAGCTCGGACAGGGACTTGTGGGAGCAGTACTTC
NA | TRBJ2-7 | TRBV20-1 | NA | CSARTALTYEQYF | TGCAGTGCTAGGACGGCACTTACCTACGAGCAGTACTTC
NA | TRBJ2-4 | TRBV29-1 | NA | CSAGGGQENIQYF | TGCAGCGCTGGGGGGGGGCAGGAAAACATTCAGTACTTC
NA | TRBJ2-7 | TRBV20-1 | few | CSARDNRDYEQYF | TGCAGTGCTAGAGATAACAGGGACTACGAGCAGTACTTC
NA | TRBJ2-7 | TRBV7-2 | few | CASSSPKVPYEQYF | TGTGCCAGCAGCTCCCCGAAGGTGCCCTACGAGCAGTACTTC
NA | TRBJ2-7 | TRBV7-3 | NA | CASSGTAGEQYF | TGTGCCAGCAGTGGAACCGCGGGCGAGCAGTACTTC
TRBD1 | TRBJ2-5 | TRBV25-1 | few | CASSQSGQGRRETQYF | TGTGCCAGCAGTCAATCCGGACAGGGGCGCAGGGAGACCCAGTACTTC
NA | TRBJ2-7 | TRBV28 | NA | CASSSQEPSSYEQYF | TGTGCCAGCAGTTCCCAGGAACCCAGCTCCTACGAGCAGTACTTC
NA | TRBJ1-2 | TRBV9 | NA | CASSFSGISNYGYTF | TGTGCCAGCAGCTTTTCGGGGATCTCTAACTATGGCTACACCTTC
NA | TRBJ2-5 | TRBV29-1 | many | CSVDEGQETQYF | TGCAGCGTTGATGAAGGGCAAGAGACCCAGTACTTC
NA | TRBJ2-1 | TRBV29-1 | few | CSARAGELTDEQFF | TGCAGCGCCCGGGCCGGGGAACTTACAGATGAGCAGTTCTTC
TRBD1 | TRBJ2-5 | TRBV6-2/TRBV6-3 | many | CASSMDRDRETQYF | TGTGCCAGCAGCATGGACAGGGACAGAGAGACCCAGTACTTC
NA | TRBJ1-4 | TRBV7-9 | NA | CASSRDQREKLFF | TGTGCCAGCAGCCGGGATCAGAGAGAAAAACTGTTTTTT
NA | TRBJ1-2 | TRBV15 | NA | CATSTRGFGYTF | TGTGCCACCAGCACAAGGGGTTTTGGCTACACCTTC
NA | TRBJ2-7 | TRBV10-3 | few | CAIRAAGTYEQYF | TGTGCCATCAGGGCAGCCGGTACCTACGAGCAGTACTTC
NA | TRBJ1-4 | TRBV3-1 | NA | CASSPLAPWKEKLFF | TGTGCCAGCAGCCCCCTGGCACCATGGAAAGAAAAACTGTTTTTT
NA | TRBJ1-5 | TRBV19 | NA | CASRWDYSNQPQHF | TGTGCCAGTAGGTGGGACTATAGCAATCAGCCCCAGCATTTT
NA | TRBJ2-1 | TRBV6-5 | few | CASSYNSNNEQFF | TGTGCCAGCAGTTACAACAGTAACAATGAGCAGTTCTTC
NA | TRBJ1-2 | TRBV29-1 | once | CSVDRSSANYGYTF | TGCAGCGTTGACCGGTCTTCGGCTAACTATGGCTACACCTTC
NA | TRBJ1-5 | TRBV2 | NA | CASSANAAVSFYSNQPQHF | TGTGCCAGCAGCGCAAATGCAGCAGTATCCTTCTATAGCAATCAGCCCCAGCATTTT
NA | TRBJ1-5 | TRBV6-1 | NA | CASTDGFTDQPQHF | TGTGCCAGCACCGACGGGTTTACCGATCAGCCCCAGCATTTT
NA | TRBJ1-6 | TRBV27 | NA | CASSVANRHSPLHF | TGTGCCAGCAGTGTAGCTAACCGCCATTCACCCCTCCACTTT
TRBD2 | TRBJ2-2 | TRBV11-3 | NA | CASSLMRGGNTGELFF | TGTGCCAGCAGCTTAATGCGCGGGGGGAACACCGGGGAGCTGTTTTTT
NA | TRBJ1-4 | TRBV9 | few | CASSVDGTTNEKLFF | TGTGCCAGCAGCGTAGATGGAACAACTAATGAAAAACTGTTTTTT
NA | TRBJ2-7 | TRBV9 | few | CASSVGDGPYEQYF | TGTGCCAGCAGCGTGGGAGACGGACCCTACGAGCAGTACTTC
TRBD2 | TRBJ2-1 | TRBV7-2 | NA | CASSYPGTSVNEQFF | TGTGCCAGCAGCTATCCCGGGACTAGCGTGAATGAGCAGTTCTTC
NA | TRBJ2-3 | TRBV4-3 | NA | CASSQGSGDTQYF | TGCGCCAGCAGCCAGGGGAGCGGAGATACGCAGTATTTT
TRBD2 | TRBJ2-5 | TRBV12-3/TRBV12-4 | NA | CASGAGGETQYF | TGTGCCAGCGGAGCGGGGGGAGAGACCCAGTACTTC
NA | TRBJ2-4 | TRBV5-6 | NA | CASSSGTAGEQYF | TGTGCCAGCAGCTCCGGGACTGCCGGGGAGCAGTACTTC
NA | TRBJ2-5 | TRBV20-1 | NA | CSAVRGGETQYF | TGCAGTGCCGTAAGGGGTGGGGAGACCCAGTACTTC
NA | TRBJ2-1 | TRBV6-2/TRBV6-3 | NA | CASSYSGGLFYNEQFF | TGTGCCAGCAGTTATTCGGGGGGCCTATTCTACAATGAGCAGTTCTTC
NA | TRBJ2-7 | TRBV7-2 | NA | CASRLTTYNEQYF | TGTGCCAGCAGGCTCACGACATACAATGAGCAGTACTTC
NA | TRBJ1-2 | TRBV6-2/TRBV6-3 | few | CASVPRTVKTGTSGYTF | TGTGCCAGCGTACCTCGTACGGTTAAAACAGGGACTTCTGGCTACACCTTC
TRBD2 | TRBJ2-1 | TRBV5-1 | few | CASRAVTSGGNEQFF | TGCGCCAGCAGGGCGGTGACTAGCGGGGGGAATGAGCAGTTCTTC
TRBD1 | TRBJ1-2 | TRBV3-1 | NA | CASSQETGRSYGYTF | TGTGCCAGCAGCCAAGAGACAGGGAGAAGCTATGGCTACACCTTC
NA | TRBJ2-7 | TRBV29-1 | few | CSVSQGTYEQYF | TGCAGCGTTTCCCAGGGTACCTACGAGCAGTACTTC
TRBD2 | TRBJ2-1 | TRBV5-5 | many | CASSSRLAGEQFF | TGTGCCAGCAGCTCAAGACTAGCCGGTGAGCAGTTCTTC
NA | TRBJ1-1 | TRBV12-3/TRBV12-4 | NA | CASTLGYYTEAFF | TGTGCCAGCACTTTGGGGTATTACACTGAAGCTTTCTTT
NA | TRBJ1-4 | TRBV4-1 | NA | CASSQVTTTNEKLFF | TGCGCCAGCAGCCAAGTGACTACAACTAATGAAAAACTGTTTTTT
NA | TRBJ2-7 | TRBV9 | NA | CASSVPGRDGSSYEQYF | TGTGCCAGCAGCGTACCCGGCCGGGACGGGAGCTCCTACGAGCAGTACTTC
NA | TRBJ2-2 | TRBV12-3/TRBV12-4 | few | CASNYPGRSNGELFF | TGTGCCAGCAACTATCCGGGGAGGTCCAACGGGGAGCTGTTTTTT
NA | TRBJ2-3 | TRBV6-2/TRBV6-3 | few | CASSIPGQSTDTQYF | TGTGCCAGCAGTATACCGGGACAAAGCACAGATACGCAGTATTTT
NA | TRBJ1-2 | TRBV14 | NA | CASSQISDSSYGYTF | TGTGCCAGCAGCCAAATTAGTGACAGCAGCTATGGCTACACCTTC